This T cell receptor beta chain appears in the sequencing data of a study of cytomegalovirus exposure and HLA in healthy donors. Only a few counts were recorded for this clone. No antigen is known for it. A multiplex PCR was run with 60 Vbeta primers and 13 Jbeta primers. Repertoires were generated with immunoSEQ multiplex PCR, while TCRdb's copy carries only in-frame clones and drops some. This sample carries more than 150,000 clones, about three quarters of them seen once, and the ten largest clones take 1.4%. With 5 bases clipped from V and 6 bases from J, the junction kept 3 bases outside the gene matches. The CDR3 is made up of 12 amino acids. Germline CDR1 is SGHDT and CDR2 is YYEEEE. Study-level results: The dataset shows that most TCR sequences were rare, while some public TCRs occurred in many donors. Earlier analysis looked at TCR beta V segments, and most were productive about 87% or about 30% of the time. Fewer N-insertions than the roughly 600-donor mean were reportedly shown by an Asian-associated ancestry cluster in a later analysis.

The clonotype was recovered from a man aged 18 to 29 in good health and CMV-seronegative. This chain links TRBV5-6 with TRBJ2-7, with TRBD1 matching 9 bases. The sample comprised PBMCs. CDR3 nucleotide sequence: TGTGCCAGCAGACAGACAGGGGGCGAGCAGTACTTC. As protein: CASRQTGGEQYF.